Listed below are T cell receptor beta chains from one sample, sequenced in a study of CD8 T cells in ankylosing spondylitis. TCRdb used MiXCR to reprocess the 5' RACE reads, holding one entry per CDR3 protein. The sample contains 700,000 to 850,000 distinct CDR3 sequences, 12% of which appear only once. The sequencing sample was made of blood, either unsorted or a sorted T cell fraction (not recorded which). Receptors were obtained from a male donor with ankylosing spondylitis. Each CDR3 is given without its conserved first and last residue. The D gene is left open where the match is weak.

CDR3 protein: ASSGGQVTGELF
J gene: TRBJ2-2
V gene: TRBV5-5
D gene: .

CDR3 protein: ASSGTSGRSADTQY
J gene: TRBJ2-3
V gene: TRBV9
D gene: TRBD2

CDR3 protein: ASSLTGQGGTGELF
J gene: TRBJ2-2
V gene: TRBV7-3
D gene: .

CDR3 protein: AISFSRGTEAF
J gene: TRBJ1-1
V gene: TRBV10-3
D gene: .

CDR3 protein: ASSAVQGARTEAF
J gene: TRBJ1-1
V gene: TRBV6-1
D gene: TRBD1

CDR3 protein: ASSVEGVGGYEQY
J gene: TRBJ2-7
V gene: TRBV9
D gene: .

CDR3 protein: AISESNSQETQY
J gene: TRBJ2-5
V gene: TRBV10-3
D gene: .

CDR3 protein: ASSLGTGGMEAF
J gene: TRBJ1-1
V gene: TRBV5-1
D gene: TRBD1

CDR3 protein: ASSQVGTVVLY
J gene: TRBJ2-5
V gene: TRBV4-1
D gene: TRBD1

CDR3 protein: ASSYRVSHTGELF
J gene: TRBJ2-2
V gene: TRBV5-6
D gene: .

CDR3 protein: ASSLGQGETGELF
J gene: TRBJ2-2
V gene: TRBV5-5
D gene: .

CDR3 protein: ASSLDREVTEAF
J gene: TRBJ1-1
V gene: TRBV7-2
D gene: .

CDR3 protein: ASSSGQETHEQY
J gene: TRBJ2-7
V gene: TRBV6-1
D gene: TRBD1

CDR3 protein: ASRLTREGGRYNEQF
J gene: TRBJ2-1
V gene: TRBV6-1
D gene: TRBD2

CDR3 protein: ASSPRTELGYT
J gene: TRBJ1-2
V gene: TRBV6-2/TRBV6-3
D gene: .

CDR3 protein: ASSEFQGLYGYT
J gene: TRBJ1-2
V gene: TRBV2
D gene: .

CDR3 protein: ASSLRPVAASYNEQF
J gene: TRBJ2-1
V gene: TRBV7-3
D gene: .

CDR3 protein: SARDFLDLTGGANVLT
J gene: TRBJ2-6
V gene: TRBV20-1
D gene: .

CDR3 protein: ASSSVDRVYEQY
J gene: TRBJ2-7
V gene: TRBV6-5
D gene: TRBD1

CDR3 protein: ASSLAGGKGSYEQY
J gene: TRBJ2-7
V gene: TRBV5-1
D gene: .

CDR3 protein: ASSLEILSYEQY
J gene: TRBJ2-7
V gene: TRBV11-2
D gene: .

CDR3 protein: SVSTLWTSGGNEQF
J gene: TRBJ2-1
V gene: TRBV29-1
D gene: TRBD2

CDR3 protein: ASSRTRQGGGEAF
J gene: TRBJ1-1
V gene: TRBV6-1
D gene: TRBD1

CDR3 protein: ASSLGLHSYEQY
J gene: TRBJ2-7
V gene: TRBV28
D gene: .

CDR3 protein: SARDRGGNQPQH
J gene: TRBJ1-5
V gene: TRBV20-1
D gene: TRBD1

CDR3 protein: ATSDWISGARDEQF
J gene: TRBJ2-1
V gene: TRBV24-1
D gene: TRBD2

CDR3 protein: ASSYSDQPPNYGYT
J gene: TRBJ1-2
V gene: TRBV6-5
D gene: .

CDR3 protein: ASSHAGDQPQH
J gene: TRBJ1-5
V gene: TRBV3-1
D gene: .

CDR3 protein: ASSLVGTREETQY
J gene: TRBJ2-5
V gene: TRBV5-1
D gene: .

CDR3 protein: SARTDRDQQF
J gene: TRBJ2-1
V gene: TRBV20-1
D gene: .

CDR3 protein: ASSPGEGTSYEQY
J gene: TRBJ2-7
V gene: TRBV7-9
D gene: TRBD2

CDR3 protein: ASSVSIHYEQY
J gene: TRBJ2-7
V gene: TRBV10-1
D gene: .

CDR3 protein: ASSWTPWAEAF
J gene: TRBJ1-1
V gene: TRBV6-2/TRBV6-3
D gene: .

CDR3 protein: ATSDSGRALGPQH
J gene: TRBJ1-5
V gene: TRBV24-1
D gene: .

CDR3 protein: ASSEPGQGNSYEQY
J gene: TRBJ2-7
V gene: TRBV25-1
D gene: TRBD1

CDR3 protein: SVGLSYEQY
J gene: TRBJ2-7
V gene: TRBV29-1
D gene: .

CDR3 protein: SVADGVLGNQPQH
J gene: TRBJ1-5
V gene: TRBV29-1
D gene: .

CDR3 protein: ASSLYPGIGEKLF
J gene: TRBJ1-4
V gene: TRBV5-5
D gene: .

CDR3 protein: ASSPALGGRQETQY
J gene: TRBJ2-5
V gene: TRBV4-2
D gene: .

CDR3 protein: ASSFSPPRETQY
J gene: TRBJ2-5
V gene: TRBV28
D gene: .

CDR3 protein: ASSDTGGWQPQH
J gene: TRBJ1-5
V gene: TRBV12-3/TRBV12-4
D gene: TRBD1

CDR3 protein: ASSSLGAMESAF
J gene: TRBJ1-1
V gene: TRBV7-8
D gene: .

CDR3 protein: ASSPWTARTNTGELF
J gene: TRBJ2-2
V gene: TRBV5-1
D gene: .

CDR3 protein: SARGGHGITEAF
J gene: TRBJ1-1
V gene: TRBV20-1
D gene: .

CDR3 protein: SPRVDMNTEAF
J gene: TRBJ1-1
V gene: TRBV20-1
D gene: .

CDR3 protein: SARDATMVGHEQY
J gene: TRBJ2-7
V gene: TRBV20-1
D gene: .

CDR3 protein: ATARGEGSYEQY
J gene: TRBJ2-7
V gene: TRBV7-3
D gene: TRBD2